This T cell receptor (beta chain) was identified in a study of OX40 agonist ivuxolimab in advanced cancers. Overall study results and limits: In the 0.1 to 3.0 mg/kg range, CD4+ and CD8+ blood T cells had expanded clonally by week 6.

Points on this clone: Antigen: not known.

The repertoire was sequenced with immunoSEQ multiplex PCR; TCRdb's copy has only in-frame clones and lacks some. The data contain around 76,000 clones, 85% to 90% of them singletons. This CDR3 spans 12 amino acids. Trimming shortened V by 5 bases and J by 0 bases, and 5 bases separated the two germline ends. Germline CDR1 SQVTM, CDR2 ANQGSEA. This clonotype originated in an adult with an advanced solid tumor such as melanoma, head and neck, liver or kidney cancer. The chain employs TRBV29-1 and TRBJ1-3; D not certain. Sequencing was performed on CD4+ or CD8+ T cells sorted from blood, taken in a trial of the OX40 agonist ivuxolimab. This chain's CDR3 is CSVRVSGNTIYF. In nucleotides, the CDR3 is TGCAGCGTTCGTGTCTCTGGAAACACCATATATTTT.